This T cell receptor (beta chain) was retrieved from a study of control samples from healthy donors and cancer patients. From germline, CDR1 is MNHEY and CDR2 SVGAGI. Trimming removed 0 bases at V and 3 bases at J, with 14 bases between. The CDR3 contains 16 residues. Some clones are missing from TCRdb's copy, which holds only in-frame ones; the method was immunoSEQ multiplex PCR. The table includes approximately 140,000 clones, under 90% detected once. Sequenced: PBMCs. The receptor was isolated from a middle-aged man with head and neck cancer. This chain connects TRBV6-5 to TRBJ1-1; D might be TRBD1 (6 bases). The CDR3 DNA reads TGTGCCAGCAGTTACTCGACGGGGGGGCGACACACTGAAGCTTTCTTT. Translating gives CASSYSTGGRHTEAFF.